Each of the 14 T cell receptor beta chains below was sequenced from the same sample in a study of T cells in Graves' hyperthyroidism and ophthalmopathy. Amplified TCR beta CDR3 regions came from RNA transcripts. The HTBI primer set served for first-round RT-PCR of the TCR CDR3. TCRdb re-derived calls from the multiplex PCR reads in MiXCR, one entry per CDR3 protein. The sample yields around 500,000 distinct CDR3 sequences, 20% to 25% seen once. Sequencing input: blood. These receptors were obtained from a woman in her 70s with Graves' ophthalmopathy.

The chain recombines TRBV6-1 with TRBJ1-4, with 10 bases matching TRBD1. Germline V gene lookup returns CDR1 MNHNS and CDR2 SASEGT. V was pared by 5 bases and J by 7 bases, with 7 bases of the junction left unmatched. The CDR3 spans 15 residues. The CDR3 DNA sequence: TGTGCCAGCAGTCTCAGGACAGGGGGTAGTGAAAAACTGTTTTTT. Its protein product is CASSLRTGGSEKLFF.

V gene TRBV4-3 combines with J gene TRBJ2-5; the match to TRBD2 covers 8 bases. V lost 5 bases and J lost 5; bases outside the gene matches: 10. Germline CDR1 reads LGHNA; CDR2 reads YSLEER. The CDR3 sequence is 15 residues long. CDR3 in amino acids: CASSRPGTSLETQYF. The CDR3 region has the DNA TGCGCCAGCAGCAGACCCGGGACTAGTCTTGAGACCCAGTACTTC.

This clonotype occurred a few times. The genes are TRBV30 and TRBJ1-4; no clear D gene. V lost 0 bases, J lost 4 bases, and 9 bases lay in between. The CDR3 spans 14 residues. Germline V gives CDR1 GTSNPN, CDR2 SVGIG (reference sequence). The CDR3: CAWSVKRNNEKLFF. CDR3 DNA sequence: TGTGCCTGGAGTGTCAAACGGAATAATGAAAAACTGTTTTTT.

This clonotype has more than one count but fewer than ten. The rearrangement joins TRBV19 to TRBJ1-1; D possibly corresponds to TRBD1 (6 bases). This CDR3 region has 13 residues. The germline V gene has CDR1 LNHDA and CDR2 SQIVND (reference sequence). The ends were cut back, 3 bases at V and 4 bases at J, with 9 bases in the middle. The CDR3 DNA is TGTGCCAGTAGTATGAGGGGGGGCACTGAAGCTTTCTTT. Translating it yields CASSMRGGTEAFF.

This clonotype was recorded many times. For the CDR3, the DNA is TGTGCCAGCAGTGAGCGGAATGAGCAGTTCTTC. Residues: CASSERNEQFF. The chain has TRBV2 and TRBJ2-1; D not certain. This CDR3 contains 11 residues. Trimming took 3 bases from V and 7 from J, leaving 4 bases between them. In germline, CDR1 is SNHLY, CDR2 FYNNEI.

For this clonotype: A much more abundant neighbour one base away suggests this may be a read error. The chain links TRBV28 to TRBJ2-7; TRBD2 is a possible D gene (6 bases). In germline, CDR1 is MDHEN, CDR2 SYDVKM. The CDR3 totals 14 residues. The CDR3 sequence: CASSFRRGPYGQYF. CDR3 DNA: TGTGCCAGCAGTTTCCGGCGGGGTCCTTACGGGCAGTACTTC.

This clonotype turned up a few times. The rearrangement uses TRBV27 and TRBJ2-3; D not certain. The CDR3 is 18 amino acids. V shed 3 bases and J shed 2 bases, with 21 bases lying between them. Looked up from germline, CDR1 is MNHEY and CDR2 is SMNVEV (reference sequence). The CDR3 DNA follows: TGTGCCAGCAGTTTTTCTCCAAAGCAAGCACTTCCCACAGATACGCAGTATTTT. Its translation is CASSFSPKQALPTDTQYF.

This clonotype appeared many times. This chain joins TRBV3-1 and TRBJ2-4, with 10 bases lining up with TRBD1. Per the germline V gene, CDR1 is LGHDT and CDR2 is YNNKEL (reference sequence). J gave up 9 bases and V 7 bases, and 6 bases lay outside the gene matches. The CDR3 extends over 13 amino acids. This CDR3 reads CASTRTGGGIQYF. DNA for the CDR3: TGTGCCAGCACCAGGACAGGGGGAGGCATTCAGTACTTC. Full variable domain (rest looked up from reference TRBV3-1 and TRBJ2-4): DTAVSQTPKYLVTQMGNDKSIKCEQNLGHDTMYWYKQDSKKFLKIMFSYNNKELIINETVPNRFSPKSPDKAHLNLHINSLELGDSAVYFCASTRTGGGIQYFGAGTRLSVL.

This clonotype was observed a few times. The rearrangement joins TRBV15 to TRBJ2-2, with D possibly TRBD1 on 5 matching bases. Germline assignment: CDR1 LNHNV and CDR2 YYDKDF (reference sequence). CDR3 length: 13 residues. Trimming cost V 7 bases and J 5 bases, with 11 bases left between them. The CDR3 loop reads CATTLRETGELFF. The CDR3 nucleotides read TGTGCCACCACACTCAGGGAAACCGGGGAGCTGTTTTTT.

The chain combines TRBV7-2 with TRBJ2-1; possibly TRBD1 for D (5 bases). Trimming left V 2 bases short and J 8 bases short, with 10 bases between. The CDR3 covers 13 residues. Per germline, CDR1 SGHTA and CDR2 FQGNSA. The chain's CDR3 is CASSLTAQDEQFF. CDR3 sequence (DNA): TGTGCCAGCAGCTTAACGGCACAGGATGAGCAGTTCTTC.

This clonotype has just a few counts. This chain uses TRBV5-1 with TRBJ2-7, with a weak D call TRBD1 (5 bases). The CDR3 contains 13 residues. Trimming took 4 bases from V and 4 from J, leaving 12 bases between them. Germline V lookup: CDR1 SGHRS, CDR2 YFSETQ. CDR3 in amino acids: CASSKRGSYEQYF. The DNA for the CDR3 is TGCGCCAGCAGCAAAAGGGGATCATACGAGCAGTACTTC.

The V gene is TRBV29-1, the J gene TRBJ2-2; no clear D gene. The ends were cut back, 6 bases at V and 5 bases at J, with 10 bases in the middle. Germline V CDR1 and CDR2: SQVTM, ANQGSEA. The CDR3 is 12 amino acids. The CDR3 here is CSVPLRTGELFF. The CDR3 DNA reads TGCAGCGTCCCCTTGCGGACCGGGGAGCTGTTTTTT.

This clonotype was counted only a few times. This chain links TRBV10-2 with TRBJ1-2; 9 nucleotides match TRBD1. Germline trimming cut 2 bases from V and 8 bases from J; bases unmatched to any gene: 12. The CDR3 totals 16 residues. Germline V gene sequence: CDR1 WSHSY, CDR2 SAAADI. As DNA, the CDR3 is TGCGCCAGCAGTGAGGCCGCCGGGACAGGGTATCACGGCTACACCTTC. This gives the protein CASSEAAGTGYHGYTF.

V is TRBV20-1 and J is TRBJ2-5, with D possibly matching TRBD2 (5 bases). V was trimmed by 6 bases and J by 5 bases, leaving 16 bases between them. This CDR3 comprises 13 residues. Germline V gene data show CDR1 as DFQATT and CDR2 as SNEGSKA (reference sequence). CDR3 region: CSATRGSGETQYF. As DNA, the CDR3 is TGCAGTGCCACCCGAGGGTCGGGGGAGACCCAGTACTTC.